This entry lists 22 T cell receptor beta chains sequenced from one sample in a study of human T cells and chemical hapten exposure. Via MiXCR, TCRdb re-called the RACE reads, giving one row per CDR3 protein. Of more than 80,000 distinct CDR3 sequences detected, roughly a tenth appear once; the ten largest clones hold 4% to 5.5%. Sample time point: patch test 2, 6 weeks after DPC sensitization. The treatment denotes: therapeutic diphenylcyclopropenone sensitization with weekly scalp DPC. The sequencing used whole blood, collected in connection with sensitization to the hapten diphenylcyclopropenone (DPC). These receptors all stem from a woman aged 45-65 years with alopecia areata. Some clones in this sample may be carry-over from other donors' samples.

This clonotype was observed a handful of times. This chain uses TRBV7-2 with TRBJ2-3; 11 bases map to TRBD2. In germline, CDR1 is SGHTA, CDR2 FQGNSA. This CDR3 spans 17 amino acids. The ends lost 5 bases at V and 2 bases at J; junction bases unmatched: 9. The CDR3 DNA reads as TGTGCCAGCAGCATAACAGGGACTAGCGGTAACACAGATACGCAGTATTTT. It specifies CASSITGTSGNTDTQYF.

The chain is built from TRBV20-1 and TRBJ2-7; 7 nucleotides line up with TRBD1. Per germline, CDR1 DFQATT and CDR2 SNEGSKA (reference sequence). The CDR3 loop spans 14 amino acids. This CDR3 is CSAGTARSSYEQYF. In DNA form, the CDR3 reads TGCAGCGCCGGGACAGCCAGGAGCTCCTACGAGCAGTACTTC.

This clonotype was counted ten times or more. J is TRBJ2-7 and V is TRBV20-1; 10 bases fit TRBD2. V was clipped by 4 bases and J by 5 bases; unmatched bases: 8. This CDR3 comprises 14 residues. CDR1 and CDR2 from the germline V gene are DFQATT and SNEGSKA (reference sequence). DNA of the CDR3: TGCAGTGCTATCCCTAGCGGGAGTGTCCACGAGCAGTACTTC. Its protein is CSAIPSGSVHEQYF.

Here the CDR3 reads CASSLKDRALLAGANVLTF. The CDR3 DNA sequence: TGTGCCAGCAGCTTAAAGGACAGGGCTCTTTTGGCAGGGGCCAACGTCCTGACTTTC. J is TRBJ2-6 and V is TRBV7-8, with TRBD1 matching over 8 bases. The ends lost 2 bases at V and 4 bases at J; junction bases unmatched: 13. CDR1 and CDR2 from the germline V gene are SGHVS and FQNEAQ. This CDR3 is 19 amino acids long.

The chain recombines TRBV12-3 or TRBV12-4 with TRBJ2-5; 11 positions agree with TRBD1. This CDR3 spans 14 amino acids. The J segment lost 5 bases and the V segment lost 5 bases, leaving 4 bases of the junction unmatched. DNA for the CDR3: TGTGCCAGCAGTATCGGGACAGGGGGGGAGACCCAGTACTTC. Translated, it gives CASSIGTGGETQYF.

The DNA of the CDR3 is TGCAGTGCTAGAGATCTCCTCAGGACAGGGGACGGCTACACCTTC. It codes for CSARDLLRTGDGYTF. The chain employs TRBV20-1 and TRBJ1-2; 9 bases agree with TRBD1. Germline loops: CDR1 DFQATT, CDR2 SNEGSKA (reference sequence). V lost 0 bases to trimming and J lost 8 bases; unmatched junction nucleotides: 10. CDR3 length: 15 amino acids.

This clonotype has more than one count but fewer than ten. This sequence joins TRBV20-1 and TRBJ1-1; maybe TRBD1 (6 bases). CDR3 size: 13 residues. Trimming cost V 5 bases and J 6 bases, with 16 bases left between them. Germline values: CDR1 DFQATT, CDR2 SNEGSKA (reference sequence). The CDR3 loop reads CSAGEGGRAEAFF. CDR3 in DNA: TGCAGTGCTGGCGAGGGGGGTCGCGCTGAAGCTTTCTTT.

The chain recombines TRBV3-1 with TRBJ1-2; TRBD1 might be the D (5 bases). Germline loops: CDR1 LGHDT, CDR2 YNNKEL (reference sequence). The CDR3 contains 15 residues. V was shortened by 4 bases and J by 6 bases, with 18 bases between the two germline ends. CDR3 in amino acids: CASSLIGIQGHGYTF. The CDR3 DNA sequence: TGTGCCAGCAGCCTCATAGGGATCCAGGGTCATGGCTACACCTTC.

In its sample, this clonotype was seen a few times. The rearrangement joins TRBV10-2 to TRBJ1-1; no clear D. V lost 0 bases and J lost 0, with 11 bases in between. Germline V gene data show CDR1 as WSHSY and CDR2 as SAAADI. The CDR3 contains 16 residues. CDR3 protein: CASSESVRTMNTEAFF. CDR3 DNA: TGCGCCAGCAGTGAGTCCGTACGGACCATGAACACTGAAGCTTTCTTT.

The CDR3 DNA reads as TGCAGCGTTGTACAGGGGGGGCCCAACATTCAGTACTTC. Residues: CSVVQGGPNIQYF. The chain uses TRBV29-1 and TRBJ2-4, with a weak D call TRBD1 (8 bases). This CDR3 comprises 13 residues. V was clipped by 4 bases and J by 7 bases, with 14 bases between them. CDR1 and CDR2 from the germline V gene are SQVTM and ANQGSEA.

This chain joins TRBV7-2 and TRBJ2-3; TRBD2 agrees at 13 bases. Germline V lookup: CDR1 SGHTA, CDR2 FQGNSA. With V trimmed by 6 bases and J by 3 bases, 6 bases remained unmatched. This CDR3 contains 16 residues. CDR3 sequence reads: CASRTGTSGTTDTQYF. The CDR3 DNA is TGTGCCAGCAGGACCGGGACTAGCGGGACTACAGATACGCAGTATTTT.

At least ten counts were recorded for this clonotype. The rearrangement joins TRBV4-1 to TRBJ2-5, with 8 bases that match TRBD1. The CDR3 is made up of 15 amino acids. Germline CDR1 MGHRA, CDR2 YSYEKL. V shed 4 bases, J shed 10 bases, and the junction held 14 bases outside the gene matches. The DNA for the CDR3 is TGCGCCAGCAGCCCGGAAGGACAGGGCGCATTCGACCAGTACTTC. Translation: CASSPEGQGAFDQYF.

V gene TRBV29-1 combines with J gene TRBJ1-1; TRBD1 matches 9 bases. Trimming removed 6 bases from V and 6 bases from J; junction bases left unmatched: 8. In germline, CDR1 is SQVTM, CDR2 ANQGSEA. The length of the CDR3 is 13 residues. The chain's CDR3 is CSVRDRGRAEAFF. DNA of the CDR3: TGCAGCGTGAGAGACAGGGGGAGGGCTGAAGCTTTCTTT. The whole variable domain, remainder taken from reference TRBV29-1 and TRBJ1-1, is SAVISQKPSRDICQRGTSLTIQCQVDSQVTMMFWYRQQPGQSLTLIATANQGSEATYESGFVIDKFPISRPNLTFSTLTVSNMSPEDSSIYLCSVRDRGRAEAFFGQGTRLTVV.

V and J are TRBV28 and TRBJ1-5; D is uncertain. CDR1 is MDHEN and CDR2 is SYDVKM in the germline V gene. The CDR3 runs 14 residues. Trimming removed 5 bases from V and 5 bases from J, with 13 bases in between. The CDR3 protein is CASSGEVWDQPQHF. The CDR3 region has the DNA TGTGCCAGCAGTGGGGAGGTTTGGGATCAGCCCCAGCATTTT.

This clonotype was found many times. V usage is TRBV10-3 and J usage is TRBJ2-3; 11 positions match TRBD2. The CDR3 totals 17 residues. In germline, CDR1 is ENHRY, CDR2 SYGVKD. V dropped 0 bases and J dropped 3; count of bases not matched to a gene: 5. CDR3 loop: CAISESVAGGRTDTQYF. As DNA, the CDR3 is TGTGCCATCAGTGAGTCGGTAGCGGGAGGGCGAACAGATACGCAGTATTTT.

The chain combines TRBV2 with TRBJ2-4; D unclear. Per the germline V gene, CDR1 is SNHLY and CDR2 is FYNNEI. This CDR3 is 14 amino acids long. Trimming cost V 8 bases and J 1 base, with 12 bases left between them. The CDR3 coding sequence is TGTGCCAGCTTTCGCCCGGGCGCCAAAAACATTCAGTACTTC. Protein: CASFRPGAKNIQYF.

This clonotype was seen a few times. The chain combines TRBV9 with TRBJ2-1; 7 positions agree with TRBD2. Per germline, CDR1 SGDLS and CDR2 YYNGEE. With V trimmed by 0 bases and J by 7 bases, 4 bases remained unmatched. The CDR3 loop spans 14 amino acids. CDR3: CASSVASGTNEQFF. The CDR3, as DNA: TGTGCCAGCAGCGTAGCCAGCGGGACGAATGAGCAGTTCTTC.

This clonotype was recorded at least ten times. The chain employs TRBV3-1 and TRBJ1-6, with D hard to call. Germline V gene sequence: CDR1 LGHDT, CDR2 YNNKEL (reference sequence). The CDR3 runs to 14 residues. Trimming removed 1 base from V and 6 bases from J, with 7 bases in between. The CDR3 bases are TGTGCCAGCAGCCAAGCAGGTGCTAATTCACCCCTCCACTTT. It yields the protein CASSQAGANSPLHF.

This clonotype has a count of ten or more. The chain has TRBV20-1 and TRBJ1-5, with D unclear. The CDR3 covers 13 residues. V was pared by 2 bases and J by 6 bases, with 11 bases between. Germline V gives CDR1 DFQATT, CDR2 SNEGSKA (reference sequence). Here the CDR3 reads CSARLGRGQPQHF. CDR3 coding DNA: TGCAGTGCTAGATTAGGGAGAGGTCAGCCCCAGCATTTT.

The sample holds a few counts of this clonotype. A much larger clone is a single base away; this may be a read error. This chain connects TRBV6-5 to TRBJ2-5; 9 nucleotides match TRBD1. This CDR3 has 14 amino acids. CDR1 MNHEY and CDR2 SVGAGI come from the germline V gene. Trimming at V came to 10 bases and at J to 4 bases, leaving 10 bases not matched to a gene. The CDR3 DNA is TGTGCCATCAGACGGACAGGGGATGGAGAGACCCAGTACTTC. Translation: CAIRRTGDGETQYF.

The genes are TRBV20-1 and TRBJ2-1; a weak D match, TRBD2 (6 bases). Germline V gene data show CDR1 as DFQATT and CDR2 as SNEGSKA (reference sequence). The CDR3 totals 17 residues. V lost 5 bases and J lost 0, with 20 bases in between. CDR3 sequence: CSALNGDFLSSYNEQFF. CDR3 DNA: TGCAGTGCTCTAAACGGGGACTTTTTGAGCTCCTACAATGAGCAGTTCTTC.

At least ten counts were recorded for this clonotype. The chain employs TRBV7-9 and TRBJ2-7; 10 bases agree with TRBD1. The junction had 6 bases not matched to a gene; V was cut back by 5 bases and J by 5 bases. In germline, CDR1 is SEHNR, CDR2 FQNEAQ (reference sequence). This CDR3 region has 14 residues. CDR3 residues: CASSLGQGTNEQYF. In nucleotides, the CDR3 is TGTGCCAGCAGCCTGGGACAGGGGACCAACGAGCAGTACTTC.